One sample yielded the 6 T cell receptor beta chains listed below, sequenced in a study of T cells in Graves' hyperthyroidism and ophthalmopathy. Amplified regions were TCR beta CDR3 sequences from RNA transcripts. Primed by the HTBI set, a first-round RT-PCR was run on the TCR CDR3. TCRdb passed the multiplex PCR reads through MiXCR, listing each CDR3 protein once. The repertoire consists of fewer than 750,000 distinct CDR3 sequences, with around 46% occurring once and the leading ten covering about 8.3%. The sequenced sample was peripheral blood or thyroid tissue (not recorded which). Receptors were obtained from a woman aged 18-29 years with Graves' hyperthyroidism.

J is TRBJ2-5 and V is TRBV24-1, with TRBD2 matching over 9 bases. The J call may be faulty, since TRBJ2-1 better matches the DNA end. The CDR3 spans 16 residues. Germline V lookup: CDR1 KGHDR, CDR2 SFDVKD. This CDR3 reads CATSDPGTSSGNEQFF. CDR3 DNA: TGTGCCACCAGTGACCCCGGGACTAGCTCGGGAAATGAGCAGTTCTTC.

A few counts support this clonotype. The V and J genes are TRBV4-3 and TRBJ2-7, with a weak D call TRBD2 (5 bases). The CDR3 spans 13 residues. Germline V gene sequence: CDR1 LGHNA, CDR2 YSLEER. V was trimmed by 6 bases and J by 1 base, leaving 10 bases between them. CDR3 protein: CASRQPGSYEQYF. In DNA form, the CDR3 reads TGCGCCAGCAGACAACCGGGGTCCTACGAGCAGTACTTC.

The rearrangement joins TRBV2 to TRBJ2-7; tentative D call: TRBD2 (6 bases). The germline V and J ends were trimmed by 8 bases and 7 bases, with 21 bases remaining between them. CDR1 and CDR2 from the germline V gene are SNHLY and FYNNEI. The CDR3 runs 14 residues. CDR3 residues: CASRSVSGPGEQYF. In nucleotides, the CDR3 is TGTGCCAGCCGTAGCGTTAGCGGTCCTGGGGAGCAGTACTTC.

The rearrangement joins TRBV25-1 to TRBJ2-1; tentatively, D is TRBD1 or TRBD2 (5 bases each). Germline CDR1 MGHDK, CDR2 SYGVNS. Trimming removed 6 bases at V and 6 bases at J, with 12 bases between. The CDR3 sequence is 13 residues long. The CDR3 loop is CASRRLGGNEQFF. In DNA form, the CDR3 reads TGTGCCAGCAGGCGCCTTGGGGGCAATGAGCAGTTCTTC.

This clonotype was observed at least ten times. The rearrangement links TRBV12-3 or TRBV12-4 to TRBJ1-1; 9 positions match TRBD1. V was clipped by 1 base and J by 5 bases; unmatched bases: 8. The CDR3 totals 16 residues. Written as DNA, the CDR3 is TGTGCCAGCAGTTTAGACGGGACAGGGCTGGGTACTGAAGCTTTCTTT. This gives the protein CASSLDGTGLGTEAFF.

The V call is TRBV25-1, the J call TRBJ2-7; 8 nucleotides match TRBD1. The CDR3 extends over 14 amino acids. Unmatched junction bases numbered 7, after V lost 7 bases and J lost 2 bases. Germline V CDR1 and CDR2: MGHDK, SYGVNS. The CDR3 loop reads CASTNQGAPYEQYF. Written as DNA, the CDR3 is TGTGCCAGCACCAACCAGGGGGCCCCCTACGAGCAGTACTTC.